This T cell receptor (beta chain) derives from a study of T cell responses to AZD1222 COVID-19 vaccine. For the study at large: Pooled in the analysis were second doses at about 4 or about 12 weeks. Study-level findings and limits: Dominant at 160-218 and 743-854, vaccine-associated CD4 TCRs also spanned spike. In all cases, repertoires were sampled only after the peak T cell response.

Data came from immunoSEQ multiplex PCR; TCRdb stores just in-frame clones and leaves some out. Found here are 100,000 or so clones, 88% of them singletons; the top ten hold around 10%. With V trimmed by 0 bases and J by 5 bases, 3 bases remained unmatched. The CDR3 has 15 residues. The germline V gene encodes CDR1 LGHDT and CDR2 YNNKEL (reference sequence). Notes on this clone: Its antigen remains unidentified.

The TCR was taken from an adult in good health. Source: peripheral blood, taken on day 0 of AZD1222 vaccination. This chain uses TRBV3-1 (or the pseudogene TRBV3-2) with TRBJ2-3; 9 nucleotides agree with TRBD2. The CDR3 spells CASSQEVAGEDTQYF. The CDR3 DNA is TGTGCCAGCAGCCAAGAGGTAGCGGGAGAAGATACGCAGTATTTT.